These T cell receptor beta chains were read from a single sample in a study of T cell changes during pregnancy in multiple sclerosis. Generated by immunoSEQ multiplex PCR, the TCRdb table keeps only in-frame clones and is missing some. The data contain over 30,000 clones, 90% to 95% of them singletons. This material consisted of CD4+ T cells from peripheral blood mononuclear cells, taken in the second trimester of pregnancy. The receptor set was obtained from a female donor in good health, enrolled as a control in a pregnancy study. Each CDR3 is given with its conserved first and last residue. Fields, in order: V gene, clone size, J gene, D gene, CDR3 DNA, CDR3 protein. The D gene is left open where the match is weak. Where a row states a size, it is once, few, many or the class of an expanded clone; other rows omit it.

TRBV11-2	-	TRBJ1-3	TRBD1	TGTGCCAGCAGCCCACAGGGGCGGCTCTCTGGAAACACCATATATTTT	CASSPQGRLSGNTIYF
TRBV29-1	-	TRBJ1-1	-	TGCAGCGTCCGGACGAACAGGGATGACACTGAAGCTTTCTTT	CSVRTNRDDTEAFF
TRBV9	-	TRBJ1-2	-	TGTGCCAGCAGCGTAGCCCCAGGTACCTATGGCTACACCTTC	CASSVAPGTYGYTF
TRBV7-9	-	TRBJ1-3	-	TGTGCCAGCAGCTTAGGTAGGGGAATCGTGGACACCATATATTTT	CASSLGRGIVDTIYF
TRBV7-6	-	TRBJ1-1	-	TGTGCCAGCAGCTCAAGCCTAGTGAACACTGAAGCTTTCTTT	CASSSSLVNTEAFF
TRBV7-6	once	TRBJ1-3	-	TGTGCCAGCAGCTTGGCTGGGGCCGGTGGAAACACCATATATTTT	CASSLAGAGGNTIYF
TRBV6-5	-	TRBJ2-1	-	TGTGCCAGCAGTCCCACGTCGGAGGGAGGATGGTTCTTC	CASSPTSEGGWFF
TRBV5-1	-	TRBJ2-1	TRBD2	TGCGCCAGCAGCTTGGCAACGGGGGGGGGCTACAATGAGCAGTTCTTC	CASSLATGGGYNEQFF
TRBV9	once	TRBJ2-1	TRBD2	TGTGCCAGCAGCGACGGACTAGCGGCTTGGAATGAGCAGTTCTTC	CASSDGLAAWNEQFF
TRBV2	-	TRBJ1-6	-	TGTGCCAGCACCGGGGGGCAGTATAATTCACCCCTCCACTTT	CASTGGQYNSPLHF
TRBV7-2	-	TRBJ2-1	-	TGTGCCAGCAGCTTAGAGCCCGTTTACAATGAGCAGTTCTTC	CASSLEPVYNEQFF
TRBV5-6	-	TRBJ2-7	TRBD2	TGTGCCAGCAGCTTGTGTGGGGGGGGTTGGTCCTACGAGCAGTACTTC	CASSLCGGGWSYEQYF
TRBV10-1	-	TRBJ1-6	-	TGCGCCAGCAGCCAGGGCGGGAGCTCCTATAATTCACCCCTCCACTTT	CASSQGGSSYNSPLHF
TRBV11-2	-	TRBJ2-6	TRBD1	TGTGCCAGCAGCTCCCCAGGGGGTATTCCCTCTGGGGCCAACGTCCTGACTTTC	CASSSPGGIPSGANVLTF
TRBV27	-	TRBJ1-5	-	TGTGCCAGCAGTCAATGGGGGGGCATGGAGGAGCCCCAGCATTTT	CASSQWGGMEEPQHF
TRBV2	-	TRBJ2-1	-	TGTGCCAGCGGAGCAGGACAGAGCTCCTACAATGAGCAGTTCTTC	CASGAGQSSYNEQFF
TRBV19	-	TRBJ2-5	TRBD1	TGTGCCAGTAGTATAGATCAAGTTACAGGGGGCAAATGGGAGACCCAGTACTTC	CASSIDQVTGGKWETQYF
TRBV18	-	TRBJ1-3	-	TGTGCCAGCTCACCCTCCTTACAGGGCGACACCATATATTTT	CASSPSLQGDTIYF
TRBV5-1	-	TRBJ2-7	TRBD2	TGCGCCAGCACCCCTGGAGGTAGCGGGGGCTACGAGCAGTACTTC	CASTPGGSGGYEQYF
TRBV28	-	TRBJ1-2	-	TGTGCCAGCAGTTTTAGAGGGCAGAACTATGGCTACACCTTC	CASSFRGQNYGYTF
TRBV5-4	-	TRBJ1-4	-	TGTGCCAGCAGCCCGGCGGGAACGGCGGGGAAACTGTTTTTT	CASSPAGTAGKLFF
TRBV9	-	TRBJ2-1	TRBD2	TGTGCCAGCAGCTTAGAGTCGGGGGGGAACAATGAGCAGTTCTTC	CASSLESGGNNEQFF
TRBV5-1	-	TRBJ1-4	TRBD1	TGCGCCAGCCGAACCGGGACAGGGGGCGAAAAACTGTTTTTT	CASRTGTGGEKLFF
TRBV30	-	TRBJ2-7	TRBD1	TGTGCCTGGGACCGGGACAGGACCTACGAGCAGTACTTC	CAWDRDRTYEQYF
TRBV5-1	-	TRBJ2-3	-	TGCGCCAGCAGCTTGGGGGACTTAATCACAGATACGCAGTATTTT	CASSLGDLITDTQYF
TRBV10-3	-	TRBJ2-3	TRBD2	TGTGCCATCAAGCGGGGGGGGGCAGATACGCAGTATTTT	CAIKRGGADTQYF
TRBV6-1	-	TRBJ1-2	TRBD1	TGTGCCAGCAGTGGGGACAGATCCTATGGCTACACCTTC	CASSGDRSYGYTF
TRBV5-1	-	TRBJ2-1	TRBD2	TGCGCCAGCAGCTTGGTTTCGGGACTAGCGGGATCCGTCAATGAGCAGTTCTTC	CASSLVSGLAGSVNEQFF
TRBV5-4	-	TRBJ1-1	-	TGTGCCAGCAGCGTAAACGCAGTGAACACTGAAGCTTTCTTT	CASSVNAVNTEAFF
TRBV6-1	-	TRBJ1-2	-	TGTGCCAGCAGTGAAGACAGCGGCAGCTTCTATGGCTACACCTTC	CASSEDSGSFYGYTF
TRBV7-2	-	TRBJ2-1	-	TGTGCCAGCAGCCCGAGGGGGGGGGCTAAGAATGAGCAGTTCTTC	CASSPRGGAKNEQFF
TRBV18	-	TRBJ2-7	-	TGTGCCAGCTCACCCCGGGTCGGCTACGAGCAGTACTTC	CASSPRVGYEQYF
TRBV15	-	TRBJ2-2	TRBD2	TGTGCCACCAGCAGAGACCTAGCGGCAAACACCGGGGAGCTGTTTTTT	CATSRDLAANTGELFF
TRBV27	once	TRBJ1-3	TRBD1	TGTGCCAGCAGTAGGGACAGGTTTAACTCTGGAAACACCATATATTTT	CASSRDRFNSGNTIYF
TRBV27	-	TRBJ1-1	-	TGTGCCAGCAGTTTCAGATGGGCAGGTCCCCAAAACACTGAAGCTTTCTTT	CASSFRWAGPQNTEAFF
TRBV5-4	-	TRBJ1-1	-	TGTGCCAGCAGACGACAGGAGGAGAACACTGAAGCTTTCTTT	CASRRQEENTEAFF
TRBV7-2	-	TRBJ2-3	TRBD2	TGTGCCAGCAGCCAGATTGGCGGGGGGGCCCCCACCGATACGCAGTATTTT	CASSQIGGGAPTDTQYF
TRBV18	-	TRBJ2-5	-	TGTGCCAGCTCACCACTAGCGAGTCAAGAGACCCAGTACTTC	CASSPLASQETQYF
TRBV28	-	TRBJ1-2	-	TGTGCCAGCAGTCCCAATTCGGGGGGGCTCCGCTATGGCTACACCTTC	CASSPNSGGLRYGYTF
TRBV19	-	TRBJ2-5	TRBD1	TGTGCCAGTAGCAGGGGGCGGGAAGAGACCCAGTACTTC	CASSRGREETQYF
TRBV5-1	-	TRBJ1-1	TRBD1	TGCGCCAGCAGCCCCCAGGGGGGTAGGCGGGACACTGAAGCTTTCTTT	CASSPQGGRRDTEAFF
TRBV9	-	TRBJ2-2	-	TGTGCCAGCAGCTCAGAGGGGGTCCTGAACGGGGAGCTGTTTTTT	CASSSEGVLNGELFF
TRBV21-1	-	TRBJ2-4	-	TGTGCCAGCAGCAAGGGGGGAGAGAGGGTGGCCAAAAACATTCAGTACTTC	CASSKGGERVAKNIQYF
TRBV7-2	-	TRBJ2-1	-	TGTGCCAGCAGCTTACAGGGGTTTGAGCAGTTCTTC	CASSLQGFEQFF
TRBV9	-	TRBJ1-5	-	TGTGCCAGCAGTAAGGGGTTTGATCAGCCCCAGCATTTT	CASSKGFDQPQHF
TRBV19	-	TRBJ1-1	-	TGTGCCAGTAGACTAACTCGTACTGAAGCTTTCTTT	CASRLTRTEAFF